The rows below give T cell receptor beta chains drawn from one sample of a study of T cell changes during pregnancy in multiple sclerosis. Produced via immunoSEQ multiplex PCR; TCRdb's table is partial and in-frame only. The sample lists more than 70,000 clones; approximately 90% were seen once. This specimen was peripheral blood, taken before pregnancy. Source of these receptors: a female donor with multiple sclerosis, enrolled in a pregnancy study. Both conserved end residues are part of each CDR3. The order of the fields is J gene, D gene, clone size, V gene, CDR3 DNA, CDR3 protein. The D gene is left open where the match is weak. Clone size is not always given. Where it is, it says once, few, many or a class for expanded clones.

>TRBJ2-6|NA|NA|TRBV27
TGTGCCAGCAGTTTAGGCAGGCTTGGGGCCAACGTCCTGACTTTC
CASSLGRLGANVLTF
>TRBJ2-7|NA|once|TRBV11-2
TGTGCCAGCAGCGAGACAGCCTACGAGCAGTACTTC
CASSETAYEQYF
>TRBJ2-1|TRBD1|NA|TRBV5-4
TGTGCCAGCAGCTTCTCCCGGGACAGGGTTGGGGATGAGCAGTTCTTC
CASSFSRDRVGDEQFF
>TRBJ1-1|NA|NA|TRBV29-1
TGCAGCGTTGAAGATATGAGGAACACTGAAGCTTTCTTT
CSVEDMRNTEAFF
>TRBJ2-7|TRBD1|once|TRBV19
TGTGCCAGTAGCCCTACAGGGGGCCGGAACGAGCAGTACTTC
CASSPTGGRNEQYF
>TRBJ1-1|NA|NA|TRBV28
TGTGCCAGCAGTTTATTTTCCAGGGTTGACACTGAAGCTTTCTTT
CASSLFSRVDTEAFF
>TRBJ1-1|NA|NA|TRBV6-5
TGTGCCAGCAGTTACGCCGGCGGGAACACTGAAGCTTTCTTT
CASSYAGGNTEAFF
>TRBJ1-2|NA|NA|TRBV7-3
TGTGCCAGCAGCTTAGGCCCAAATAACTATGGCTACACCTTC
CASSLGPNNYGYTF
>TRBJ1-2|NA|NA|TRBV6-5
TGTGCCAGCAGTTACTCGAAAACAGGGAGCATCTATGGCTACACCTTC
CASSYSKTGSIYGYTF
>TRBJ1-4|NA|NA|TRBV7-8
TGTGCCAGCAGCTTAGGGGTTCAGGGGACTAATGAAAAACTGTTTTTT
CASSLGVQGTNEKLFF
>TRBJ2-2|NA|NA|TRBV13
TGTGCCAGCAGCCCACAGGGAAAGCCGAACACCGGGGAGCTGTTTTTT
CASSPQGKPNTGELFF
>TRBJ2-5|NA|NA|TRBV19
TGTGCCAGTAGTATCAAGGCAGGAGAGACCCAGTACTTC
CASSIKAGETQYF
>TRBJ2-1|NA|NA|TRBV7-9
TGTGCCAGCAGCTTAGCGACAGCTAACAATGAGCAGTTCTTC
CASSLATANNEQFF
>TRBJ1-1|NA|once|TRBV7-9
TGTGCCAGCAGCCGAGTGGGAGCTGAAGCTTTCTTT
CASSRVGAEAFF
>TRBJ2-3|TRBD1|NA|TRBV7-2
TGTGCCAGCAGCTTAGTCCAATCAGGGGGAGTAAGAGGTACGCAGTATTTT
CASSLVQSGGVRGTQYF
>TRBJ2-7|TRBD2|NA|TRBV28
TGTGCCAGCAGTGTCAGCGGGAGGGCGCTTTACGAGCAGTACTTC
CASSVSGRALYEQYF
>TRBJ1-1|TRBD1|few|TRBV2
TGTGCCAGCAAAATCAGACAGGGGGACACTGAAGCTTTCTTT
CASKIRQGDTEAFF
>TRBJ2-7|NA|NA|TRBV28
TGTGCCAGCAGTTTTTTGGGGGGACGGAGGAACTACGAGCAGTACTTC
CASSFLGGRRNYEQYF
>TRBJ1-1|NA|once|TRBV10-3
TGTGCCATCAGTGACAGGGGATCCTATTTCGGGGCTTTCTTT
CAISDRGSYFGAFF
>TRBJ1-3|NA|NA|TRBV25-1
TGTGCCACCCTATTTGGAAACACCATATATTTT
CATLFGNTIYF
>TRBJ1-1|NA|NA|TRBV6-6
TGTGCCAGCAGACTCCAGGGTAGGGACACTGAAGCTTTCTTT
CASRLQGRDTEAFF
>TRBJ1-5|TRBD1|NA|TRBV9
TGTGCCAGCAGCGTGGACAGGGTCAGCAATCAGCCCCAGCATTTT
CASSVDRVSNQPQHF
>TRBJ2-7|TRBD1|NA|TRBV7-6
TGTGCCAGCAGCCGCTCGGACAGGGGTTTTGAGCAGTACTTC
CASSRSDRGFEQYF
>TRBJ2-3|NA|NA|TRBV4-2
TGTGCCAGCAGCCAAGTAGGAGCGTATACGCAGTATTTT
CASSQVGAYTQYF
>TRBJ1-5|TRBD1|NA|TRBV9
TGTGCCAGCAGCGTAGGGGCAGGGGGCGTCGGGCAGCCCCAGCATTTT
CASSVGAGGVGQPQHF
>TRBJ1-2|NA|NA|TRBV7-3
TGTGCCAGCAGCTTCAGGGACTCCGGAGGCTACACCTTC
CASSFRDSGGYTF
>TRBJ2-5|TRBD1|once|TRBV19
TGTGCCAGTAGTATTCCGGGACAGGGACAAGAGACCCAGTACTTC
CASSIPGQGQETQYF
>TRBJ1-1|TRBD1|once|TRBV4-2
TGTGCCAGCAGCCAAGATCCGGGACAGGGGTACACTGAAGCTTTCTTT
CASSQDPGQGYTEAFF
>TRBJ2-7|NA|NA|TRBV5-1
TGCGCCAGCAGCTTCAGAGGACACTCCTACGAGCAGTACTTC
CASSFRGHSYEQYF
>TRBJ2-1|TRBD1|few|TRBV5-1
TGCGCCAGCAGATCAGGGGGCTCCTACAATGAGCAGTTCTTC
CASRSGGSYNEQFF
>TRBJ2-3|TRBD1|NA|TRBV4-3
TGCGCCAGCTCGGTCATTGACAGGGGCATAGATACGCAGTATTTT
CASSVIDRGIDTQYF
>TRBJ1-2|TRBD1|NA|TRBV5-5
TGTGCCAGCAGCCAGACAGGGAACTATGGCTACACCTTC
CASSQTGNYGYTF
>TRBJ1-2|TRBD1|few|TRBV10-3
TGTGCCATCAGTGAACGACAGGGCGGCTATGGCTACACCTTC
CAISERQGGYGYTF
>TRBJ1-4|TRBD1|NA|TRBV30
TGTGCCTGGGTTCCCCAGGGGGCGGATGAAAAACTGTTTTTT
CAWVPQGADEKLFF
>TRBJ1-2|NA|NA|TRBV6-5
TGTGCCAGCAGTTACTCGCAGGGCCTTAACTATGGCTACACCTTC
CASSYSQGLNYGYTF
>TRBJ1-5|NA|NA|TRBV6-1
TGTGCCAGCAGTGTGGCCAGGGGAGGGTATAGCAATCAGCCCCAGCATTTT
CASSVARGGYSNQPQHF
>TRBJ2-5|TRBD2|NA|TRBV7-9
TGTGCCAGCAGCTTATTTGCGGGAGGGCCGGGGGAGACCCAGTACTTC
CASSLFAGGPGETQYF
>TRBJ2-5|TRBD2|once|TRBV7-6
TGTGCCAGCAGCCGACTAGCGGGGTTGGAGACCCAGTACTTC
CASSRLAGLETQYF
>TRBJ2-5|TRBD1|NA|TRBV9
TGTGCCAGCAGCAGGACAGGGGCCCAAGAGACCCAGTACTTC
CASSRTGAQETQYF
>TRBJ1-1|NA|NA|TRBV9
TGTGCCAGCAGCGTAGGACCCATCCCGACGGGATCGTCGAACACTGAAGCTTTCTTT
CASSVGPIPTGSSNTEAFF
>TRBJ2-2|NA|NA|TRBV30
TGTGCCCGGAGGTTCGCCGGGGAGCTGTTTTTT
CARRFAGELFF
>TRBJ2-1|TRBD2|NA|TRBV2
TGTGCCAGCACCCCCCAGGGGCGGGAGGCCAATGAGCAGTTCTTC
CASTPQGREANEQFF
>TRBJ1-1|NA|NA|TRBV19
TGTGCCAGTAGTCATGGCACCAACACTGAAGCTTTCTTT
CASSHGTNTEAFF
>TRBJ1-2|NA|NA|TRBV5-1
TGCGCCAGCAGCTTAACTGACGGGGGAGGGTATGGCTACACCTTC
CASSLTDGGGYGYTF
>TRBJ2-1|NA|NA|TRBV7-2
TGTGCCAGCAGTTCAGTCAGTGTGTCGAAAAATGAGCAGTTCTTC
CASSSVSVSKNEQFF
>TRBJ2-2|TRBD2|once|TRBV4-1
TGCGCCAGCAGCCCCCGGACTAGCGGGGGGACGAACACCGGGGAGCTGTTTTTT
CASSPRTSGGTNTGELFF
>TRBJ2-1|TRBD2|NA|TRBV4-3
TGCGCCAGCAGCCAAGGGGTGGTGGGCGGGGGGGCCTCTCACAATGAGCAGTTCTTC
CASSQGVVGGGASHNEQFF
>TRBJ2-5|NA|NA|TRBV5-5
TGTGCCAGCAGCTTGTTAGACAACTCCGTGGGGACCCAGTACTTC
CASSLLDNSVGTQYF
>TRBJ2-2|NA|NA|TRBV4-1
TGCGCCAGCAGCCCCCCCGGCACCGGGGAGCTGTTTTTT
CASSPPGTGELFF
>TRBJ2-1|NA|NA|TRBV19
TGTGCCAGTAGGGGAGGTCTCTCCTACAATGAGCAGTTCTTC
CASRGGLSYNEQFF
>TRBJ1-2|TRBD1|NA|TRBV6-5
TGTGCCAGCAGTTACTCCGGACAGGGAAAGGGCTACACCTTC
CASSYSGQGKGYTF
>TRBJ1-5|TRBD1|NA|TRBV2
TGTGCCAGCAGTGCCGATTGGACAGGTTATAGCAATCAGCCCCAGCATTTT
CASSADWTGYSNQPQHF
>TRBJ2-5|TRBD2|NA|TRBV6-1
TGTGCCAGCAGTGGACTAGCGGGGGGACAAGAGACCCAGTACTTC
CASSGLAGGQETQYF
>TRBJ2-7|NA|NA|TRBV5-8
TGTGCCAGCAGTCGTGAGGGACTCACCCGGGAGCAGTACTTC
CASSREGLTREQYF
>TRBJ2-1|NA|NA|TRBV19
TGTGCCAGCCAGCAGACAGCGATCTCCTACAATGAGCAGTTCTTC
CASQQTAISYNEQFF
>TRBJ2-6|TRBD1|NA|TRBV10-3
TGTGCCATCAGTAAGGAAATCAGGGGGCAAACTGGGGCCAACGTCCTGACTTTC
CAISKEIRGQTGANVLTF
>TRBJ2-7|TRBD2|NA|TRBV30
TGTGCCTGGAGTGTACACGGCGGGAGGGCGGTCGAGCAGTACTTC
CAWSVHGGRAVEQYF
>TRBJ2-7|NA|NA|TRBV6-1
TGTGCCAGCAGTGCCTCTCCTGAGAGCTCCTACGAGCAGTACTTC
CASSASPESSYEQYF
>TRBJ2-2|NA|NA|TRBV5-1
TGCGCCAGCAGCCCGGCGACCGAGCGGGCGTCTACTTCCGGGGAGCTGTTTTTT
CASSPATERASTSGELFF